The 9 T cell receptor beta chains in this list originate from one sample, sequenced in a study of beta chain features in type 1 diabetes. The sequenced template was cDNA made from the entire isolated RNA. TCRdb's table, derived via immunoSEQ multiplex PCR, lists solely in-frame clones and lacks some. The table includes about 260,000 clones, 20% detected once. Study-level results: Moderately but significantly shorter TCRB CDR3s were found in Type 1 diabetes patients in all four CD4+ subsets.

These receptors' antigens are unknown. The sequenced sample consisted of naive CD4+ T cells from blood. These receptors were collected from a woman aged 40 to 55 with type 1 diabetes.

V usage is TRBV9 and J usage is TRBJ2-3, with 8 bases fitting TRBD2. The J segment lost 1 base and the V segment lost 1 base, leaving 2 bases of the junction unmatched. The CDR3 spans 15 residues. Germline loops: CDR1 SGDLS, CDR2 YYNGEE. DNA of the CDR3: TGTGCCAGCAGCGTAATGACTAGCGGCACAGATACGCAGTATTTT. Amino acid sequence: CASSVMTSGTDTQYF.

The chain is built from TRBV7-2 and TRBJ2-7; D might be TRBD2 (6 bases). The CDR3 contains 15 residues. V gave up 4 bases and J gave up 0 bases, with 13 bases separating them. Germline V gene lookup returns CDR1 SGHTA and CDR2 FQGNSA. The CDR3, as DNA: TGTGCCAGCAGCTATCGAGCGGGTGGCTCCTACGAGCAGTACTTC. Protein sequence: CASSYRAGGSYEQYF.

This clone came up a few times. This chain uses TRBV4-1 with TRBJ1-1; no definite D call. The CDR3 covers 12 residues. CDR1 and CDR2 from the germline V gene are MGHRA and YSYEKL. Trimming cost V 4 bases and J 4 bases, with 7 bases left between them. The chain's CDR3 is CASSRAGTEAFF. The CDR3 DNA is TGCGCCAGCAGCCGCGCGGGCACTGAAGCTTTCTTT.

This clone turned up a few times. The rearrangement uses TRBV9 and TRBJ2-1; 11 bases agree with TRBD2. The germline V gene encodes CDR1 SGDLS and CDR2 YYNGEE. The length of the CDR3 is 15 residues. Germline trimming cut 4 bases from V and 4 bases from J; bases unmatched to any gene: 4. CDR3 bases: TGTGCCAGCAGCCGGACTAGCGGGTTTTACAATGAGCAGTTCTTC. Amino acid sequence: CASSRTSGFYNEQFF.

This clone was counted a few times. V is TRBV6-5 and J is TRBJ1-5, with 9 bases identical to TRBD1. Trimming took 2 bases from V and 13 from J; bases not matched to a gene: 0. This CDR3 is built from 11 residues. The germline V gene has CDR1 MNHEY and CDR2 SVGAGI. CDR3 loop: CASSYGQGQHF. CDR3 DNA: TGTGCCAGCAGTTACGGACAGGGGCAGCATTTT.

This clone was observed a few times. J is TRBJ2-1 and V is TRBV12-5; D call uncertain. Trimming left V 6 bases short and J 5 bases short, with 5 bases between. Germline CDR1 is LGHNT and CDR2 is FRNRAP. There are 11 residues in the CDR3. The chain's CDR3 is CASGLNNEQFF. The CDR3 DNA is TGTGCTAGTGGCCTAAACAATGAGCAGTTCTTC. The full variable domain, its missing parts supplied by reference TRBV12-5 and TRBJ2-1, is DARVTQTPRHKVTEMGQEVTMRCQPILGHNTVFWYRQTMMQGLELLAYFRNRAPLDDSGMPKDRFSAEMPDATLATLKIQPSEPRDSAVYFCASGLNNEQFFGPGTRLTVL.

This clone turned up a few times. This chain uses TRBV7-9 with TRBJ2-1; 14 nucleotides line up with TRBD2. The length of the CDR3 is 17 residues. Trimming took 7 bases from V and 0 from J; bases not matched to a gene: 5. CDR1 and CDR2 from the germline V gene are SEHNR and FQNEAQ (reference sequence). This CDR3 is CASTPGTSGSSYNEQFF. As DNA, the CDR3 is TGTGCCAGCACCCCGGGGACTAGCGGGAGCTCCTACAATGAGCAGTTCTTC.

This clone was counted a few times. V is TRBV5-6 and J is TRBJ1-5; no firm D call. This CDR3 has 13 residues. V shed 2 bases and J shed 7 bases, with 10 bases lying between them. Germline CDR1 is SGHDT and CDR2 is YYEEEE. CDR3 residues: CASSLRESQPQHF. For the CDR3, the DNA is TGTGCCAGCAGCTTAAGGGAGTCGCAGCCCCAGCATTTT.

In its sample, this clone was seen a few times. This rearrangement joins TRBV27 to TRBJ1-1; 11 bases line up with TRBD1. The V gene's germline CDR1 is MNHEY and CDR2 SMNVEV (reference sequence). The CDR3 totals 14 residues. Trimming cost V 6 bases and J 7 bases; bases outside gene matches: 7. This CDR3 reads CASRPDRGLFEAFF. The CDR3 nucleotides read TGTGCCAGCAGACCGGACAGGGGGCTCTTTGAAGCTTTCTTT.